Listed below are T cell receptor beta chains from one sample, sequenced in a study of blood T cell repertoires in COVID-19. Repertoires were generated with immunoSEQ multiplex PCR, while TCRdb's copy carries only in-frame clones and drops some. The sample has roughly 150,000 clones; 75% to 90% are singletons. Sample: PBMCs or T cells enriched from blood (not recorded which). The receptors were sampled from a man in his fifties in a cohort exposed to, infected with or recovered from COVID-19 (not recorded which). Both conserved end residues are part of each CDR3. D genes are given only for firm matches. Clone sizes are given selectively: once, few, many, or a class where the clone is expanded.

v_gene,abundance,d_gene,j_gene,CDR3aa,CDR3nt
TRBV6-5,once,TRBD1,TRBJ2-1,CASSYYPGGYNEQFF,TGTGCCAGCAGTTACTATCCAGGGGGCTACAATGAGCAGTTCTTC
TRBV6-2/TRBV6-3,NA,TRBD2,TRBJ2-7,CASSYPPGLDNEQYF,TGTGCCAGCAGTTACCCTCCGGGACTAGATAACGAGCAGTACTTC
TRBV11-2,NA,NA,TRBJ1-1,CASSLELLSGEAFF,TGTGCCAGCAGCTTAGAGCTTCTTAGTGGTGAAGCTTTCTTT
TRBV5-1,NA,TRBD2,TRBJ2-5,CASSPMVGREVETQYF,TGCGCCAGCAGCCCTATGGTTGGGCGGGAGGTGGAGACCCAGTACTTC
TRBV10-1,NA,TRBD1,TRBJ2-3,CASSEHGTGEDTQYF,TGCGCCAGCAGTGAGCACGGGACAGGGGAGGATACGCAGTATTTT
TRBV10-3,once,NA,TRBJ2-3,CASRGAAMGTDTQYF,TGTGCCAGCAGAGGAGCCGCCATGGGCACAGATACGCAGTATTTT
TRBV7-8,NA,NA,TRBJ1-1,CASRPTANTEAFF,TGTGCCAGCAGGCCGACAGCGAACACTGAAGCTTTCTTT
TRBV14,NA,TRBD2,TRBJ2-3,CASSPGGSGSHHGF,TGTGCCAGCAGCCCGGGTGGTAGCGGGAGCCATCATGGTTTT
TRBV29-1,NA,TRBD1,TRBJ1-1,CSVVYHRGDTEAFF,TGCAGCGTTGTTTATCACAGGGGGGATACTGAAGCTTTCTTT
TRBV2,NA,TRBD1,TRBJ2-5,CASSVTGDADRETQYF,TGTGCCAGCAGTGTCACAGGGGATGCCGATCGAGAGACCCAGTACTTC
TRBV29-1,NA,TRBD1,TRBJ1-2,CSAAGGGGYTF,TGCAGCGCCGCAGGGGGTGGTGGCTACACCTTC
TRBV3-1/TRBV3-2,NA,NA,TRBJ1-5,CASSPQGWGSNQPQHF,TGTGCCAGCAGCCCCCAGGGGTGGGGTAGCAATCAGCCCCAGCATTTT
TRBV7-8,few,NA,TRBJ2-7,CASSQGLPPSYEQYF,TGTGCCAGCAGCCAGGGGCTCCCCCCCTCCTACGAGCAGTACTTC
TRBV2,NA,TRBD1,TRBJ1-2,CASYRTGDYTF,TGTGCCAGCTATAGGACAGGGGACTACACCTTC
TRBV29-1,NA,TRBD1,TRBJ2-2,CSVAGTGHANTGELFF,TGCAGCGTGGCCGGGACAGGGCACGCGAACACCGGGGAGCTGTTTTTT
TRBV6-1,NA,TRBD2,TRBJ2-4,CASSEGRGGLAKNIQYF,TGTGCCAGCAGTGAAGGCCGGGGGGGCTTAGCCAAAAACATTCAGTACTTC
TRBV27,once,NA,TRBJ1-2,CASSLSVGRDGYTF,TGTGCCAGCAGTTTATCGGTAGGGAGGGATGGCTACACCTTC
TRBV27,NA,NA,TRBJ2-7,CASSSGTYEQYF,TGTGCCAGCAGTTCAGGAACCTACGAGCAGTACTTC
TRBV18,NA,TRBD1,TRBJ2-2,CASSPGQGRGELFF,TGTGCCAGCTCACCGGGACAGGGGCGCGGGGAGCTGTTTTTT
TRBV28,NA,TRBD1,TRBJ2-7,CASSSLLSRDRGNYEQYF,TGTGCCAGCAGTTCCTTACTCTCCCGGGACAGGGGTAATTACGAGCAGTACTTC
TRBV7-9,NA,NA,TRBJ2-1,CASSPRVGEQFF,TGTGCCAGCAGCCCCAGGGTGGGTGAGCAGTTCTTC
TRBV7-9,few,TRBD1,TRBJ2-5,CASSLMATGWETQYF,TGTGCCAGCAGCTTGATGGCGACAGGGTGGGAGACCCAGTACTTC